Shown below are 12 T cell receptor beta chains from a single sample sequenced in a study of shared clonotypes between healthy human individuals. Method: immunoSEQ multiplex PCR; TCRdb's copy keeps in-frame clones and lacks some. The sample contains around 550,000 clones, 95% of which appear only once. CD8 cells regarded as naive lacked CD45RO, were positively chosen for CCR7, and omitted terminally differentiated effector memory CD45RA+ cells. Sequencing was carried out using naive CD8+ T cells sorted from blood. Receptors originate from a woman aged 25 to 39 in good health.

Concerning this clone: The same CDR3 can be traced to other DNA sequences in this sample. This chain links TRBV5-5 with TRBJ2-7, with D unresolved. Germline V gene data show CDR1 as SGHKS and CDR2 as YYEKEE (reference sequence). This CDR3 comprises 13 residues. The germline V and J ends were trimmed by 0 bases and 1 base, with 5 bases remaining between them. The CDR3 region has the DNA TGTGCCAGCAGCTTGGCGTCGTCCTACGAGCAGTACTTC. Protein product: CASSLASSYEQYF.

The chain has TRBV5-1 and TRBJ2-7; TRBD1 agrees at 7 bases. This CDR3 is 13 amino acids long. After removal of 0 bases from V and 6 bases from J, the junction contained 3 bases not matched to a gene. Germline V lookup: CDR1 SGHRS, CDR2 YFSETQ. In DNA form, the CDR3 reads TGCGCCAGCAGCTTGGACAGGGGAAGCGAGCAGTACTTC. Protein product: CASSLDRGSEQYF.

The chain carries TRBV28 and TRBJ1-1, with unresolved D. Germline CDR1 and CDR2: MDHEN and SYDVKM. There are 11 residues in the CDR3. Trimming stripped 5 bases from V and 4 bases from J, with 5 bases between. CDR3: CASSGATEAFF. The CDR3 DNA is TGTGCCAGCAGTGGTGCCACTGAAGCTTTCTTT.

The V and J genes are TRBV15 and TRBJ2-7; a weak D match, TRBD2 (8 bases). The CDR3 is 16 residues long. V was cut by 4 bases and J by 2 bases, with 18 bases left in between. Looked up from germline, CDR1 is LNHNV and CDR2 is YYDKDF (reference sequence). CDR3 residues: CATSTGGWDRTYEQYF. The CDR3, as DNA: TGTGCCACCAGCACGGGGGGGTGGGACAGAACCTACGAGCAGTACTTC.

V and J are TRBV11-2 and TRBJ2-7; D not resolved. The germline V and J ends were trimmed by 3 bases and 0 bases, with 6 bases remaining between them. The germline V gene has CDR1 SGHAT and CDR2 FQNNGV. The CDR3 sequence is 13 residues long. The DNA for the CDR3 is TGTGCCAGCAGCTTGGCCCTCTCCTACGAGCAGTACTTC. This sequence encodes CASSLALSYEQYF.

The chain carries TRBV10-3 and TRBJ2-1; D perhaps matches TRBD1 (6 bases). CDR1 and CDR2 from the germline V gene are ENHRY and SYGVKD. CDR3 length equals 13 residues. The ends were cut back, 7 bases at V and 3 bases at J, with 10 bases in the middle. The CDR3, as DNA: TGTGCCATCAATCAAGGGGGCTACAATGAGCAGTTCTTC. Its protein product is CAINQGGYNEQFF.

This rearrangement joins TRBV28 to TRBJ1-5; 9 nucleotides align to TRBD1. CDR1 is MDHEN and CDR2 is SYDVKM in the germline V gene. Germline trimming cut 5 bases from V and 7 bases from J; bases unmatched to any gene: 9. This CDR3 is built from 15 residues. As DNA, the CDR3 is TGTGCCAGCAGTGCTCTACAGGGGGCTCGGCAGCCCCAGCATTTT. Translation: CASSALQGARQPQHF.

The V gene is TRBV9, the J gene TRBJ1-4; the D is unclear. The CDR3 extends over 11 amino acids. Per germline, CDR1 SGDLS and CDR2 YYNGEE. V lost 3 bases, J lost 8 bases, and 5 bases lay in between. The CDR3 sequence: CASSAGEKLFF. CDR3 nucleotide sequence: TGTGCCAGCAGCGCGGGGGAAAAACTGTTTTTT.

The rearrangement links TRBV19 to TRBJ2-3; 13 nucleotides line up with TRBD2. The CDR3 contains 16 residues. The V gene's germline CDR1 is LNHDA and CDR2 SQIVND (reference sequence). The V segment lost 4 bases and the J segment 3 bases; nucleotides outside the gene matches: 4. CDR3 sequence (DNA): TGTGCCAGTAGTACCAGGACTAGCGGGAGAACAGATACGCAGTATTTT. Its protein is CASSTRTSGRTDTQYF.

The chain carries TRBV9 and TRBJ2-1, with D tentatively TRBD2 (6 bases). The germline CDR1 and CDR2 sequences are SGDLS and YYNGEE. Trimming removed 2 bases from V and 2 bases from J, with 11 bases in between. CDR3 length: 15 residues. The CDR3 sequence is CASSVGGNPYNEQFF. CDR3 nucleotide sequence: TGTGCCAGCAGCGTTGGGGGGAATCCCTACAATGAGCAGTTCTTC.

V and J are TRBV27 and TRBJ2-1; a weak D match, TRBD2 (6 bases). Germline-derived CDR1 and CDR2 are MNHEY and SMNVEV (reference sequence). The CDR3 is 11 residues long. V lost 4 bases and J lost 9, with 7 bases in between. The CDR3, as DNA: TGTGCCAGCAGTTGGGGGGTTGAGCAGTTCTTC. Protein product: CASSWGVEQFF.

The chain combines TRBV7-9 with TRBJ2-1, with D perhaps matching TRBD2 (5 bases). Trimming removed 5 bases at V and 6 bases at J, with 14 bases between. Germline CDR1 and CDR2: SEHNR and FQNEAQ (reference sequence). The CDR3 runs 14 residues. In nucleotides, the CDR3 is TGTGCCAGCAGCCCCCACGGACTCGCCAATGAGCAGTTCTTC. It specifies CASSPHGLANEQFF.